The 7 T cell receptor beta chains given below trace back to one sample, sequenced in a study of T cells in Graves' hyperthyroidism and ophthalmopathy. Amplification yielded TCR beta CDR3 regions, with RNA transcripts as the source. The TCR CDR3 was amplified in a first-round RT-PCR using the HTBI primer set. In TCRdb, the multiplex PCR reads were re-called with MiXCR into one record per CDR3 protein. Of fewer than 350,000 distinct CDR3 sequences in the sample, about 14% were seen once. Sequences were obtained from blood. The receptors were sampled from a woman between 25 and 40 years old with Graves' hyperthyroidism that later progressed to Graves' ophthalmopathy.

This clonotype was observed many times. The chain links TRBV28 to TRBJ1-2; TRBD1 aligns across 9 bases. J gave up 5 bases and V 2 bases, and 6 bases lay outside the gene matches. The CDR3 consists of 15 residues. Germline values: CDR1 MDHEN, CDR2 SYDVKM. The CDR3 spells CASSLPVGTGYGYTF. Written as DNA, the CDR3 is TGTGCCAGCAGTTTACCAGTAGGGACAGGGTATGGCTACACCTTC.

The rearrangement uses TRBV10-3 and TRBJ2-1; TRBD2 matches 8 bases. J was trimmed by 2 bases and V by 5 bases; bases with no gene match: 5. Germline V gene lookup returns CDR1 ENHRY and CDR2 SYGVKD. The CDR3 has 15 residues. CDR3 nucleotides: TGTGCCATCAGTCTACTAGCGGCTACCTACAATGAGCAGTTCTTC. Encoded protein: CAISLLAATYNEQFF.

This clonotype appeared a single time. The CDR3 loop is CASSQHEGWLGYTF. CDR3 coding DNA: TGTGCCAGCAGCCAACACGAGGGATGGTTGGGCTACACCTTC. This rearrangement joins TRBV28 to TRBJ1-2; D gene unclear. V lost 6 bases, J lost 8 bases, and 19 bases lay in between. From germline, CDR1 is MDHEN and CDR2 SYDVKM. CDR3 size: 14 residues.

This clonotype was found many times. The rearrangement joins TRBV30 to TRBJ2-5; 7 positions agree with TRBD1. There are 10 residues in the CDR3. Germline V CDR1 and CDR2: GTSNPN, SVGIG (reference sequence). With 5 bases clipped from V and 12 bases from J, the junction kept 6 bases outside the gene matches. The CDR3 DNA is TGTGCCTGGGGTGACAGGGCAAAGTACTTC. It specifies CAWGDRAKYF.

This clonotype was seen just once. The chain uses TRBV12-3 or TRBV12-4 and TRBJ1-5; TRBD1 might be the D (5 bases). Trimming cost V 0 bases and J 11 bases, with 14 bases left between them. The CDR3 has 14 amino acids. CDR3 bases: TGTGCCAGCAGTTTAGCGTCGGGGCACCAGGCCCAGCATTTT. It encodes CASSLASGHQAQHF.

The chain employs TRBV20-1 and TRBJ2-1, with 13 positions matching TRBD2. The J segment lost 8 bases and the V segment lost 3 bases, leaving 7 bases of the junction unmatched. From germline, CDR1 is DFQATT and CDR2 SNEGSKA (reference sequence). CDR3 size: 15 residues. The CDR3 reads CSARGGLAGEDEQFF. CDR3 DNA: TGCAGTGCTAGGGGTGGACTAGCGGGGGAAGATGAGCAGTTCTTC.

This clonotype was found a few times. The CDR3 DNA reads as TGCAGTGCTCCTGAGACAGGAGAAGATACGCAGTATTTT. The encoded protein is CSAPETGEDTQYF. The chain joins TRBV20-1 to TRBJ2-3; the D gene is possibly TRBD1 (6 bases). CDR3 size: 13 residues. Germline CDR1 is DFQATT and CDR2 is SNEGSKA (reference sequence). V lost 5 bases and J 5 bases, leaving 14 bases between the germline ends.